These 15 T cell receptor beta chains came from one sample sequenced in a study of identical twins. TCRdb re-called the 5' RACE reads through MiXCR, storing one row per CDR3 protein. The profile shows about 250,000 distinct CDR3 sequences, roughly an eighth of them singletons. The sequencing input was memory (CD45RO+) T cells sorted from blood. The receptors were gathered from a woman aged 18-30 years in good health.

In regard to this clonotype: At one end, the junction sequence differs from germline, possibly due to a read error. The chain has TRBV10-3 and TRBJ2-5, with 8 bases aligning to TRBD1. The germline gives CDR1 ENHRY, CDR2 SYGVKD. The CDR3 contains 15 residues. CDR3 amino acids: CAISRGLGYQGTQYF. The CDR3 DNA follows: TGTGCCATCAGCAGGGGGCTAGGCTACCAAGGGACCCAGTACTTC.

This clonotype was detected ten times or more. The chain employs TRBV12-3 or TRBV12-4 and TRBJ1-1; possibly TRBD1 for D (6 bases). The CDR3 totals 14 residues. Trimming took off 7 bases at V and 0 bases at J, with 12 bases between the two ends. The CDR3 sequence: CASTAQGMNTEAFF. The CDR3 region has the DNA TGTGCCAGCACCGCCCAGGGGATGAACACTGAAGCTTTCTTT.

This clonotype was seen a handful of times. The rearrangement joins TRBV5-5 to TRBJ1-2, with D perhaps matching TRBD1 (6 bases). V lost 0 bases to trimming and J lost 5 bases, with 17 bases between them. The CDR3 length is 16 residues. CDR1 and CDR2 from the germline V gene are SGHKS and YYEKEE (reference sequence). The CDR3 spells CASSLASSGTRYGYTF. The CDR3 DNA reads TGTGCCAGCAGCTTGGCCTCATCCGGGACACGTTATGGCTACACCTTC. Drawing the rest from reference TRBV5-5 and TRBJ1-2, the complete variable domain is DAGVTQSPTHLIKTRGQQVTLRCSPISGHKSVSWYQQVLGQGPQFIFQYYEKEERGRGNFPDRFSARQFPNYSSELNVNALLLGDSALYLCASSLASSGTRYGYTFGSGTRLTVV.

This clonotype was seen a handful of times. The J gene is TRBJ2-3, the V gene TRBV5-1; maybe TRBD2 (5 bases). The CDR3 loop spans 17 amino acids. With 0 bases removed from V and 0 bases from J, the gap between germline ends came to 14 bases. The germline gives CDR1 SGHRS, CDR2 YFSETQ. Written as DNA, the CDR3 is TGCGCCAGCAGCTTGGGGCTGAGGGCCTTAAGCACAGATACGCAGTATTTT. Translated, it gives CASSLGLRALSTDTQYF.

This clonotype was seen at least ten times. The chain recombines TRBV6-5 with TRBJ2-3; 8 bases map to TRBD2. The germline gives CDR1 MNHEY, CDR2 SVGAGI. The CDR3 loop spans 17 amino acids. The V segment lost 0 bases and the J segment 3 bases; nucleotides outside the gene matches: 8. The CDR3 spells CASSYSAGGVRTDTQYF. Here the CDR3 DNA reads TGTGCCAGCAGTTACTCCGCCGGGGGGGTTAGGACAGATACGCAGTATTTT.

This clonotype was counted at least ten times. CDR3 amino acids: CASNRQGPNTEAFF. The CDR3 nucleotides are TGTGCCAGCAATCGACAGGGCCCGAACACTGAAGCTTTCTTT. The chain couples TRBV27 to TRBJ1-1; 7 positions match TRBD1. This CDR3 is 14 amino acids long. Germline V lookup: CDR1 MNHEY, CDR2 SMNVEV (reference sequence). Trimming removed 7 bases from V and 1 base from J; junction bases left unmatched: 6.

The CDR3: CASSPGQGGRGELFF. The CDR3 nucleotides read TGCGCCAGCAGCCCGGGACAGGGGGGAAGAGGGGAGCTGTTTTTT. The rearrangement uses TRBV5-1 and TRBJ2-2; 11 nucleotides align to TRBD1. After removal of 4 bases from V and 8 bases from J, the junction contained 7 bases not matched to a gene. Germline CDR1 is SGHRS and CDR2 is YFSETQ. The length of the CDR3 is 15 residues.

This chain connects TRBV5-1 to TRBJ1-1; no reliable D call. The CDR3 is 14 amino acids. Germline V gives CDR1 SGHRS, CDR2 YFSETQ. Deletions cut 6 bases from V and 1 base from J, with 13 bases between. In nucleotides, the CDR3 is TGCGCCAGCAATACCCTACCTGGGAACACTGAAGCTTTCTTT. Protein: CASNTLPGNTEAFF.

This clonotype came up many times. The chain is built from TRBV4-2 and TRBJ2-6; TRBD2 matches 7 bases. The CDR3 sequence is 16 residues long. The germline V gene has CDR1 LGHNA and CDR2 YNFKEQ. After removal of 4 bases from V and 4 bases from J, the junction contained 7 bases not matched to a gene. DNA of the CDR3: TGTGCCAGCAGCCCTGGGGGGGGAGCCGGGGCCAACGTCCTGACTTTC. As protein: CASSPGGGAGANVLTF.

The V gene is TRBV11-1, the J gene TRBJ2-3, with no clear D. This CDR3 has 13 residues. CDR1 and CDR2 (germline): SGHAT, FQDESV (reference sequence). With 3 bases removed from V and 4 bases from J, the gap between germline ends came to 8 bases. The CDR3 loop reads CASSFDRADTQYF. The CDR3 DNA reads TGTGCCAGCAGCTTTGACCGCGCAGATACGCAGTATTTT.

This clonotype has more than one count but fewer than ten. The rearrangement uses TRBV20-1 and TRBJ1-1; D may be TRBD1 (6 bases). The CDR3 extends over 15 amino acids. Trimming pared 1 base from V and 1 base from J, leaving 13 bases between. Germline values: CDR1 DFQATT, CDR2 SNEGSKA (reference sequence). The chain's CDR3 is CSARGGTGTNTEAFF. The CDR3 coding sequence is TGCAGTGCTAGAGGAGGCACAGGGACGAACACTGAAGCTTTCTTT.

The chain links TRBV12-3 or TRBV12-4 to TRBJ2-5, with D hard to call. The ends were cut back, 6 bases at V and 2 bases at J, with 16 bases in the middle. There are 15 residues in the CDR3. CDR3 region: CASSPPSTLQETQYF. CDR3 nucleotides: TGTGCCAGCAGCCCCCCCTCGACACTTCAAGAGACCCAGTACTTC.

This clonotype was counted ten times or more. The genes are TRBV5-1 and TRBJ2-4, with D tentatively TRBD2 (6 bases). This CDR3 has 15 residues. Germline-derived CDR1 and CDR2 are SGHRS and YFSETQ. V lost 0 bases, J lost 3 bases, and 10 bases lay in between. As DNA, the CDR3 is TGCGCCAGCAGCTTGGACGCGGGGATCAAAAACATTCAGTACTTC. This gives the protein CASSLDAGIKNIQYF.

This clonotype has a handful of counts. The chain couples TRBV6-5 to TRBJ2-5; 12 bases match TRBD2. With 4 bases clipped from V and 6 bases from J, the junction kept 12 bases outside the gene matches. The CDR3 consists of 17 residues. Germline CDR1 is MNHEY and CDR2 is SVGAGI. CDR3 coding DNA: TGTGCCAGCAGTTCCTTGACTAGCGGGAGAGGTGGAAAGACCCAGTACTTC. As protein: CASSSLTSGRGGKTQYF.

The chain combines TRBV5-1 with TRBJ2-5, with D possibly called TRBD1 or TRBD2 (5 bases each). Trimming pared 4 bases from V and 5 bases from J, leaving 18 bases between. The CDR3 extends over 15 amino acids. Germline values: CDR1 SGHRS, CDR2 YFSETQ. CDR3 sequence reads: CASSGMGRAAETQYF. CDR3 nucleotide sequence: TGCGCCAGCAGCGGAATGGGACGGGCGGCCGAGACCCAGTACTTC.